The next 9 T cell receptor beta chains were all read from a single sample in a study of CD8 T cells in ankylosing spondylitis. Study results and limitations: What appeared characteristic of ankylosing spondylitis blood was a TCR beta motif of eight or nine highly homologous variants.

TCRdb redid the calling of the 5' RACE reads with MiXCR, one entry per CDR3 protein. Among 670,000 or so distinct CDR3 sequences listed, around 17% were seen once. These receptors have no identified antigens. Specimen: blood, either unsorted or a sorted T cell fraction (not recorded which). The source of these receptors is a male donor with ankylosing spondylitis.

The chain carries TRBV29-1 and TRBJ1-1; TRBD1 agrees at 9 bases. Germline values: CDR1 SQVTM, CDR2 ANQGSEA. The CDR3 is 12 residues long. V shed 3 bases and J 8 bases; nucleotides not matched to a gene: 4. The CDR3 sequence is CSVEGQGDEAFF. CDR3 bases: TGCAGCGTTGAGGGACAGGGAGACGAAGCTTTCTTT.

In DNA, the CDR3 is TGTGCCAGCAGCTTACCAGACAGGGACACAGATACGCAGTATTTT. Protein product: CASSLPDRDTDTQYF. The rearrangement links TRBV7-9 to TRBJ2-3, with 7 nucleotides matching TRBD1. The CDR3 is made up of 15 amino acids. Germline V gene data show CDR1 as SEHNR and CDR2 as FQNEAQ (reference sequence). The V and J ends lost 2 bases and 2 bases, in that order; junction bases with no gene match: 4.

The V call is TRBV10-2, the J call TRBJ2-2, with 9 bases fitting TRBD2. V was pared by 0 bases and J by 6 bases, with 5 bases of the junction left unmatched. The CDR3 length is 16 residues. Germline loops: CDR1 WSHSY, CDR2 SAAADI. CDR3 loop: CASSESDSGGSGELFF. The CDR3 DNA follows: TGCGCCAGCAGTGAGTCGGATAGCGGGGGATCCGGGGAGCTGTTTTTT.

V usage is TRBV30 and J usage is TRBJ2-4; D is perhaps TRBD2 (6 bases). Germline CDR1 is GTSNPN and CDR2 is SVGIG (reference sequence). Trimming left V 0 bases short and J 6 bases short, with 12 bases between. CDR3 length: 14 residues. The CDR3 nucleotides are TGTGCCTGGAGTGTGCTAGCGAAGGGAAACATTCAGTACTTC. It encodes CAWSVLAKGNIQYF.

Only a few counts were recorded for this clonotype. In DNA form, the CDR3 reads TGCAGTGCTAGAGATCAGAATATGTCTGGAAACACCATATATTTT. It yields the protein CSARDQNMSGNTIYF. V gene TRBV20-1 combines with J gene TRBJ1-3; D uncertain. The germline V gene encodes CDR1 DFQATT and CDR2 SNEGSKA (reference sequence). The CDR3 totals 15 residues. V gave up 0 bases and J gave up 1 base, with 10 bases separating them.

The CDR3 coding sequence is TGTGCCAGTATAGGGGGCACGGTAGTTGGCACCGGGGAGCTGTTTTTT. It yields the protein CASIGGTVVGTGELFF. This chain links TRBV19 with TRBJ2-2; 7 nucleotides line up with TRBD1. The CDR3 is 16 amino acids. V dropped 7 bases and J dropped 4; count of bases not matched to a gene: 12. CDR1 and CDR2 from the germline V gene are LNHDA and SQIVND (reference sequence). The full variable domain, in which reference TRBV19 and TRBJ2-2 provide the parts outside the CDR3, is DGGITQSPKYLFRKEGQNVTLSCEQNLNHDAMYWYRQDPGQGLRLIYYSQIVNDFQKGDIAEGYSVSREKKESFPLTVTSAQKNPTAFYLCASIGGTVVGTGELFFGEGSRLTVL.

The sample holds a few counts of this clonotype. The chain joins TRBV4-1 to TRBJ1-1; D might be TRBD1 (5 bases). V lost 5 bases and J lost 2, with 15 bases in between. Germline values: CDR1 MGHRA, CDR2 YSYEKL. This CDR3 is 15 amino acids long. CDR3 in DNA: TGCGCCAGCAGCGAGGGGCCAGGAGGCAACACTGAAGCTTTCTTT. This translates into CASSEGPGGNTEAFF.

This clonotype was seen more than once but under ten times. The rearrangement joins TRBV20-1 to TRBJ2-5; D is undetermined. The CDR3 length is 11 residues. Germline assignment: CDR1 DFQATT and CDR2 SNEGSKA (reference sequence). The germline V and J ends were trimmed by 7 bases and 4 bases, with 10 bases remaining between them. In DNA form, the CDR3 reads TGCAGTGTAATTTCGGGAGAGACCCAGTACTTC. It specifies CSVISGETQYF.

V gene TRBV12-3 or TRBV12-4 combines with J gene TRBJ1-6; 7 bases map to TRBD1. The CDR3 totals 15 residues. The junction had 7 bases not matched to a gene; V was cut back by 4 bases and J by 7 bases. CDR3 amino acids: CASSSRGRGNSPLHF. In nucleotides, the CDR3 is TGTGCCAGCAGTTCAAGAGGCAGGGGGAATTCACCCCTCCACTTT.